The source of this TCR beta chain is a study of blood T cell repertoires in COVID-19. Study context: In each case, the material was cDNA or gDNA derived from T cells, B-cell-depleted T cells, or PBMCs.

TCRdb keeps only in-frame clones here, not all; method: immunoSEQ multiplex PCR. The repertoire has 350,000 to 550,000 clones, 85% to 90% of them found once; the top ten carry 4% to 5.5%. This CDR3 is built from 14 residues. CDR1 is SGHTA and CDR2 is FQGNSA in the germline V gene. Trimming removed 1 base from V and 7 bases from J; junction bases left unmatched: 4. V usage is TRBV7-2 and J usage is TRBJ1-2; 9 bases are shared with TRBD1. The sequence derives from a woman between 25 and 40 years old with acute or convalescent COVID-19. The sample consisted of peripheral blood. The CDR3: CASSLEQGASGYTF. CDR3 DNA sequence: TGTGCCAGCAGCTTAGAACAGGGGGCTAGTGGCTACACCTTC. The entire variable domain, with the rest obtained from reference TRBV7-2 and TRBJ1-2, is as follows: GAGVSQSPSNKVTEKGKDVELRCDPISGHTALYWYRQSLGQGLEFLIYFQGNSAPDKSGLPSDRFSAERTGGSVSTLTIQRTQQEDSAVYLCASSLEQGASGYTFGSGTRLTVV.